Below, 28 T cell receptor beta chains from the same sample are listed, as sequenced in a study of cytomegalovirus exposure and HLA in healthy donors. PCR primers comprised 60 Vbeta and 13 Jbeta primers. TCRdb's copy holds only in-frame clones and misses some; the assay was immunoSEQ multiplex PCR. The sample has over 150,000 clones; around 85% are singletons. The sample taken for sequencing was PBMCs. The receptors come from a human donor in good health.

The V and J genes are TRBV9 and TRBJ1-5; a weak D match, TRBD1 (5 bases). The germline V gene encodes CDR1 SGDLS and CDR2 YYNGEE. Trimming stripped 4 bases from V and 7 bases from J, with 18 bases between. CDR3 size: 15 residues. CDR3 in amino acids: CASSPTGGWGQPQHF. CDR3 bases: TGTGCCAGCAGCCCTACGGGGGGGTGGGGGCAGCCCCAGCATTTT. The full variable domain, with the rest looked up from reference TRBV9 and TRBJ1-5, is DSGVTQTPKHLITATGQRVTLRCSPRSGDLSVYWYQQSLDQGLQFLIQYYNGEERAKGNILERFSAQQFPDLHSELNLSSLELGDSALYFCASSPTGGWGQPQHFGDGTRLSIL.

The chain combines TRBV11-3 with TRBJ1-1; D gene uncertain. Germline CDR1 reads SGHNT; CDR2 reads YENEEA. This CDR3 has 17 amino acids. Trimming took off 1 base at V and 4 bases at J, with 19 bases between the two ends. The CDR3 sequence: CASSLGLLFAPGTEAFF. The CDR3 DNA reads as TGTGCCAGCAGCTTAGGGCTTCTTTTTGCCCCGGGCACTGAAGCTTTCTTT.

The rearrangement links TRBV10-3 to TRBJ1-1; tentative D call: TRBD1 (5 bases). The V and J ends lost 10 bases and 0 bases respectively, with 12 bases between them. Germline assignment: CDR1 ENHRY and CDR2 SYGVKD. CDR3 length equals 13 residues. The CDR3 protein is CATADTMNTEAFF. The CDR3 region has the DNA TGTGCCACGGCGGACACTATGAACACTGAAGCTTTCTTT.

The V gene is TRBV29-1, the J gene TRBJ2-7; 7 bases are a match to TRBD1. V lost 6 bases and J lost 0; bases outside the gene matches: 8. Germline V gene data show CDR1 as SQVTM and CDR2 as ANQGSEA. This CDR3 region has 14 residues. CDR3 sequence: CSVTGTESSYEQYF. In DNA form, the CDR3 reads TGCAGCGTCACCGGGACAGAGAGCTCCTACGAGCAGTACTTC.

V is TRBV11-2 and J is TRBJ2-7; no clear D gene. V was shortened by 8 bases and J by 2 bases, with 19 bases between the two germline ends. The CDR3 is 15 amino acids. The germline CDR1 and CDR2 sequences are SGHAT and FQNNGV. The CDR3 loop is CASQTLGLRTYEQYF. CDR3 bases: TGTGCCAGCCAGACTTTGGGTTTGCGAACCTACGAGCAGTACTTC.

The rearrangement joins TRBV5-1 to TRBJ2-7; unclear D gene. Germline lookup yields CDR1 SGHRS and CDR2 YFSETQ. The length of the CDR3 is 13 residues. V lost 2 bases and J lost 3, with 9 bases in between. In DNA form, the CDR3 reads TGCGCCAGCAGCTTTGGGCCCCGCTACGAGCAGTACTTC. This gives the protein CASSFGPRYEQYF.

The chain joins TRBV27 to TRBJ2-7, with TRBD1 matching over 11 bases. V was pared by 5 bases and J by 6 bases, with 6 bases of the junction left unmatched. The CDR3 totals 14 residues. Germline CDR1 MNHEY, CDR2 SMNVEV (reference sequence). CDR3: CASSPGQGESEQYF. CDR3 nucleotide sequence: TGTGCCAGCAGTCCGGGACAGGGGGAGAGCGAGCAGTACTTC.

The V gene is TRBV5-6, the J gene TRBJ1-1; D remains unclear. Trimming cost V 0 bases and J 3 bases, with 6 bases left between them. The germline V gene encodes CDR1 SGHDT and CDR2 YYEEEE. The CDR3 is 13 amino acids. The CDR3: CASSLDRDTEAFF. The CDR3, as DNA: TGTGCCAGCAGCTTGGATCGGGACACTGAAGCTTTCTTT. Complete variable domain (other parts from reference TRBV5-6 and TRBJ1-1): DAGVTQSPTHLIKTRGQQVTLRCSPKSGHDTVSWYQQALGQGPQFIFQYYEEEERQRGNFPDRFSGHQFPNYSSELNVNALLLGDSALYLCASSLDRDTEAFFGQGTRLTVV.

The genes are TRBV25-1 and TRBJ2-5; D call uncertain. Trimming removed 3 bases at V and 2 bases at J, with 13 bases between. The CDR3 extends over 15 amino acids. The germline V gene encodes CDR1 MGHDK and CDR2 SYGVNS. The CDR3 protein is CASSDPKERQETQYF. For the CDR3, the DNA is TGTGCCAGCAGTGATCCCAAAGAGAGACAAGAGACCCAGTACTTC.

The chain employs TRBV27 and TRBJ1-2; 7 nucleotides align to TRBD1. The junction had 7 bases not matched to a gene; V was cut back by 5 bases and J by 4 bases. This CDR3 contains 14 residues. The germline V gene has CDR1 MNHEY and CDR2 SMNVEV (reference sequence). The CDR3 reads CASSPRQGFYGYTF. The CDR3 nucleotides read TGTGCCAGCAGTCCCCGACAGGGCTTCTATGGCTACACCTTC.

The CDR3 region is CASSLDNTDTQYF. CDR3 DNA sequence: TGTGCCAGCAGCTTGGACAACACAGATACGCAGTATTTT. The V call is TRBV5-4, the J call TRBJ2-3; D remains unclear. Germline V lookup: CDR1 SGHNT, CDR2 YYREEE (reference sequence). Trimming removed 0 bases from V and 2 bases from J, with 4 bases in between. CDR3 length: 13 residues. Drawing the rest from reference TRBV5-4 and TRBJ2-3, the complete variable domain is ETGVTQSPTHLIKTRGQQVTLRCSSQSGHNTVSWYQQALGQGPQFIFQYYREEENGRGNFPPRFSGLQFPNYSSELNVNALELDDSALYLCASSLDNTDTQYFGPGTRLTVL.

The rearrangement uses TRBV9 and TRBJ1-1, with 7 bases fitting TRBD1. J gave up 3 bases and V 4 bases, and 9 bases lay outside the gene matches. Germline assignment: CDR1 SGDLS and CDR2 YYNGEE. The CDR3 consists of 15 residues. The CDR3 region is CASSPTGEVDTEAFF. The CDR3 DNA sequence: TGTGCCAGCAGCCCTACAGGGGAGGTGGACACTGAAGCTTTCTTT.

DNA of the CDR3: TGTGCCAGCAGCGTTAAGGGACACTCTGGAAACACCATATATTTT. Its translation: CASSVKGHSGNTIYF. The gene calls are TRBV9 and TRBJ1-3, with D possibly TRBD1 on 6 matching bases. The V gene lost 2 bases and the J gene lost 0 bases, with 9 bases spanning the gap. This CDR3 comprises 15 residues. Germline V gives CDR1 SGDLS, CDR2 YYNGEE.

The rearrangement links TRBV4-1 to TRBJ2-3; no reliable D call. The CDR3 loop spans 13 amino acids. V lost 4 bases and J lost 1, with 6 bases in between. CDR1 is MGHRA, CDR2 YSYEKL, per germline. CDR3 residues: CASSRTGTDTQYF. CDR3 DNA sequence: TGCGCCAGCAGCCGAACAGGCACAGATACGCAGTATTTT.

V and J are TRBV14 and TRBJ1-1; tentative D call: TRBD1 (6 bases). The V gene's germline CDR1 is SGHDN and CDR2 FVKESK. Trimming removed 4 bases at V and 1 base at J, with 10 bases between. The CDR3 has 14 residues. CDR3 DNA sequence: TGTGCCAGCAGCCGACCGGGACAGAACACTGAAGCTTTCTTT. This codes for CASSRPGQNTEAFF.

The chain links TRBV6-1 to TRBJ1-1; D might be TRBD1 (6 bases). The V end lost 4 bases, the J end lost 6 bases, and 9 bases lay between the germline ends. CDR3 length: 12 residues. CDR1 is MNHNS, CDR2 SASEGT, per germline. CDR3 DNA: TGTGCCAGCAGTGTAGGGGGGGCTGAAGCTTTCTTT. Translation: CASSVGGAEAFF.

The chain recombines TRBV7-9 with TRBJ2-3; 8 bases agree with TRBD2. With V trimmed by 6 bases and J by 2 bases, 7 bases remained unmatched. The germline V gene encodes CDR1 SEHNR and CDR2 FQNEAQ (reference sequence). The CDR3 extends over 15 amino acids. CDR3 in amino acids: CASSSSGGTTDTQYF. DNA for the CDR3: TGTGCCAGCAGTTCCAGCGGGGGAACCACAGATACGCAGTATTTT.

The genes are TRBV4-3 and TRBJ2-7; TRBD2 agrees at 10 bases. Looked up from germline, CDR1 is LGHNA and CDR2 is YSLEER. The CDR3 has 16 amino acids. Losses at the gene ends were 0 bases for V and 2 bases for J; bases not matched to a gene: 4. DNA of the CDR3: TGCGCCAGCAGCCAAGATAGGCTAGCGGGGGCCTACGAGCAGTACTTC. Translation gives CASSQDRLAGAYEQYF.

This chain links TRBV25-1 with TRBJ2-3; the match to TRBD1 covers 8 bases. Germline V gene data show CDR1 as MGHDK and CDR2 as SYGVNS. The trim removed 6 bases at V and 5 bases at J, leaving 16 bases unmatched. There are 17 residues in the CDR3. The CDR3 loop is CASSRKNTGGGQDTQYF. In DNA form, the CDR3 reads TGTGCCAGCAGCCGAAAAAACACAGGGGGTGGGCAAGATACGCAGTATTTT.

The CDR3 DNA reads TGTGCCAGCAGCGTGGACAGGGCTATGAACACTGAAGCTTTCTTT. Translated, it gives CASSVDRAMNTEAFF. This chain connects TRBV9 to TRBJ1-1; 8 nucleotides line up with TRBD1. Germline CDR1 reads SGDLS; CDR2 reads YYNGEE. With 2 bases clipped from V and 0 bases from J, the junction kept 3 bases outside the gene matches. This CDR3 comprises 15 residues.

The CDR3 DNA reads TGTGCCAGCAGCCAACCTGGGCCCAGCGGGGCCGACTACGAGCAGTACTTC. It codes for CASSQPGPSGADYEQYF. The rearrangement joins TRBV4-2 to TRBJ2-7; 7 bases fit TRBD2. CDR3 length: 17 residues. The germline gives CDR1 LGHNA, CDR2 YNFKEQ. The ends lost 2 bases at V and 3 bases at J; junction bases unmatched: 13.

This clone was observed a single time. As DNA, the CDR3 is TGTGCCGCATCCCCTCTTGGCGCGGGGGACTATGGCTACACCTTC. It yields the protein CAASPLGAGDYGYTF. The chain recombines TRBV10-3 with TRBJ1-2; the D gene is possibly TRBD1 (5 bases). The CDR3 covers 15 residues. Trimming cost V 11 bases and J 3 bases, with 22 bases left between them. Per germline, CDR1 ENHRY and CDR2 SYGVKD.

The chain uses TRBV18 and TRBJ1-4; TRBD1 agrees at 9 bases. V lost 4 bases to trimming and J lost 8 bases; unmatched junction nucleotides: 11. The CDR3 extends over 16 amino acids. Germline V gene sequence: CDR1 KGHSH, CDR2 LQKENI. The DNA for the CDR3 is TGTGCCAGCTCACTTCAACCGGGGACAGGGCGGGAAAAACTGTTTTTT. Encoded protein: CASSLQPGTGREKLFF.

J is TRBJ2-7 and V is TRBV6-6; TRBD2 matches at 13 bases. V was pared by 2 bases and J by 7 bases, with 5 bases of the junction left unmatched. The germline gives CDR1 MNHNY, CDR2 SVGAGI (reference sequence). The CDR3 is made up of 15 amino acids. The CDR3 sequence: CASSYPGLAGYEQYF. CDR3 sequence (DNA): TGTGCCAGCAGTTACCCGGGACTAGCGGGGTATGAGCAGTACTTC.

As regards this clone: Other nucleotide sequences from this sample produce the same CDR3. The chain links TRBV5-1 to TRBJ2-6; D remains unclear. V was clipped by 0 bases and J by 0 bases, with 13 bases between them. Germline-derived CDR1 and CDR2 are SGHRS and YFSETQ. There are 18 residues in the CDR3. CDR3 protein: CASSLGSILTSGANVLTF. In nucleotides, the CDR3 is TGCGCCAGCAGCTTGGGGAGCATTCTTACCTCTGGGGCCAACGTCCTGACTTTC.

The chain employs TRBV7-9 and TRBJ1-4; D uncertain. Trimming cost V 5 bases and J 4 bases, with 26 bases left between them. CDR3 length equals 19 residues. Germline V CDR1 and CDR2: SEHNR, FQNEAQ (reference sequence). DNA of the CDR3: TGTGCCAGCAGCGCCACCCTTTGGGCCTTGCCGGGGATTAATGAAAAACTGTTTTTT. This codes for CASSATLWALPGINEKLFF. Based on the CDR3 plus reference TRBV7-9 and TRBJ1-4, the full variable domain is DTGVSQNPRHKITKRGQNVTFRCDPISEHNRLYWYRQTLGQGPEFLTYFQNEAQLEKSRLLSDRFSAERPKGSFSTLEIQRTEQGDSAMYLCASSATLWALPGINEKLFFGSGTQLSVL.

A note on this clone: Here the CDR3 omits its conserved ending phenylalanine or tryptophan, so a read error is the likely source. The chain combines TRBV5-1 with TRBJ1-6, with 7 positions matching TRBD1. The CDR3 spans 16 residues. V was pared by 4 bases and J by 2 bases, with 6 bases of the junction left unmatched. Looked up from germline, CDR1 is SGHRS and CDR2 is YFSETQ. CDR3 loop: CASSADRWTYNSPLHL. The CDR3, as DNA: TGCGCCAGCAGCGCGGACAGGTGGACCTATAATTCACCCCTCCACCTT.

This clone was recorded a few times. V and J are TRBV4-3 and TRBJ1-2; 8 bases align to TRBD1. The junction had 7 bases not matched to a gene; V was cut back by 4 bases and J by 3 bases. The germline gives CDR1 LGHNA, CDR2 YSLEER. This CDR3 spans 15 amino acids. This chain's CDR3 is CASSPGQGPDYGYTF. CDR3 DNA sequence: TGCGCCAGCAGCCCAGGACAGGGCCCGGACTATGGCTACACCTTC.